These 4 T cell receptor beta chains were all obtained from the same sample, sequenced in a study of T cell repertoires in cytomegalovirus infection. TCRdb independently ran MiXCR on the reads; one entry per CDR3 protein. The sample records hundreds of thousands of distinct CDR3 sequences, less than 40% being singletons. The specimen sequenced was PBMCs. These receptors were taken from a human donor in good health (CMV status not recorded). Some clones in this sample may be carry-over from other donors' samples.

This clonotype was seen at least ten times. At one end the junction does not follow the germline gene, possibly because of a read error. The V and J genes are TRBV7-2 and TRBJ2-1, with 8 nucleotides matching TRBD2. CDR1 is SGHTA, CDR2 FQGNSA, per germline. This CDR3 has 13 residues. The CDR3 region is CASSRGGDKEQFF. The DNA for the CDR3 is TGTGCCAGCAGCCGGGGGGGCGACAAGGAGCAGTTCTTC.

As concerns this clonotype: It may be a read error: a sequence one base away is much more abundant. The chain is built from TRBV7-2 and TRBJ1-1; the match to TRBD1 covers 7 bases. The CDR3 extends over 13 amino acids. CDR1 and CDR2 (germline): SGHTA, FQGNSA. The CDR3 protein is CAISSYRGTEAFF. The CDR3 DNA is TGTGCCATCAGCTCATACAGGGGCACTGAAGCTTTCTTT.

The chain combines TRBV2 with TRBJ2-7; TRBD2 agrees at 9 bases. This CDR3 has 15 amino acids. Per the germline V gene, CDR1 is SNHLY and CDR2 is FYNNEI. J lost 9 bases, V lost 2 bases, and 11 bases had no gene match. The CDR3: CASSEFMREGHAQYF. As DNA, the CDR3 is TGTGCCAGCAGTGAATTTATGCGGGAGGGCCATGCGCAGTACTTC.

Concerning this clonotype: Germline and junction disagree at one end, which may indicate a read error. The gene calls are TRBV4-1 and TRBJ2-1; perhaps TRBD2 as D (5 bases). The CDR3 consists of 12 residues. Germline V CDR1 and CDR2: MGHRA, YSYEKL. The DNA for the CDR3 is TGCGCCAGCAGCCAAGAGTTCGGGGAGCGGTTCTTC. Amino acid sequence: CASSQEFGERFF.